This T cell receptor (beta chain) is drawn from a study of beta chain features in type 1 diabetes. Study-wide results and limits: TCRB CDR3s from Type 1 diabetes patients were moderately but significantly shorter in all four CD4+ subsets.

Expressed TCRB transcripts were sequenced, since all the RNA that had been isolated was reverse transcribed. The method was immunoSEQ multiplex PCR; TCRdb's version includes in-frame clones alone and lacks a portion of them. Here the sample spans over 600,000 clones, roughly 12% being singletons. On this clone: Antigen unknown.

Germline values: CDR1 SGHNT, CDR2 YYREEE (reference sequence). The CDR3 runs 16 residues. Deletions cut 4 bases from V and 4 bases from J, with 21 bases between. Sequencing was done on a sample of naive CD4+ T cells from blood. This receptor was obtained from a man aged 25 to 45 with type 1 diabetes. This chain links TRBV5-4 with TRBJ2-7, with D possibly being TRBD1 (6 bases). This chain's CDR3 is CASSPGQFVGPYEQYF. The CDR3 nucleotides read TGTGCCAGCAGCCCAGGACAGTTTGTAGGACCGTACGAGCAGTACTTC. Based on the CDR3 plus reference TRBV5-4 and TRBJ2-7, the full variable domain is ETGVTQSPTHLIKTRGQQVTLRCSSQSGHNTVSWYQQALGQGPQFIFQYYREEENGRGNFPPRFSGLQFPNYSSELNVNALELDDSALYLCASSPGQFVGPYEQYFGPGTRLTVT.